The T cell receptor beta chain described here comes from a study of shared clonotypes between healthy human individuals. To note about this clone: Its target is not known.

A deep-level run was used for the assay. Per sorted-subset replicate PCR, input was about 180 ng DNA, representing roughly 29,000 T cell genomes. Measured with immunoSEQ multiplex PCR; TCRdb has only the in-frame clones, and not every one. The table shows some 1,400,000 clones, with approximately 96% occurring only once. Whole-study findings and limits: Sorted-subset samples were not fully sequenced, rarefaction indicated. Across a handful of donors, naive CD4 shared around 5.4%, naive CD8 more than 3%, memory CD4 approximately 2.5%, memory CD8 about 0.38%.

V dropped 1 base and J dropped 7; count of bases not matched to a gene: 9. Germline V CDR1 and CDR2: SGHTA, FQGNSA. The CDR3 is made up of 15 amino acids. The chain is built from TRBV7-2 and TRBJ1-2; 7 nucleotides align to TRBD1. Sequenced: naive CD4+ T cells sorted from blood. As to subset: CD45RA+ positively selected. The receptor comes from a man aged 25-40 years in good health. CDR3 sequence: CASSLDNRGTPGYTF. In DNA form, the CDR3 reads TGTGCCAGCAGCTTAGATAACAGGGGCACCCCTGGCTACACCTTC.